The clone carrying this T cell receptor beta chain was observed a handful of times. Its specificity is not known. This sample stems from a study of T cells in Graves' hyperthyroidism and ophthalmopathy. Overall study findings and caveats: Among clonotypes expanded in thyroid above 0.001, most were also found in blood.

CDR1 is SGHTA, CDR2 FQGTGA, per germline. The CDR3 is 13 amino acids. Trimming cost V 2 bases and J 8 bases, with 9 bases left between them. Amplification targeted TCR beta CDR3 regions from RNA transcripts. When the TCR CDR3 underwent first-round RT-PCR, the HTBI primer set was used. TCRdb reanalysed the multiplex PCR reads using MiXCR and keeps one entry per CDR3 protein. Here the sample spans some 300,000 distinct CDR3 sequences, 16% being singletons. Hyperthyroidism had been newly diagnosed in patients aged 18 to 65, and its duration was under 2 months. This chain links TRBV7-3 with TRBJ1-4, with D uncertain. This TCR came from a man aged 25 to 45 with Graves' hyperthyroidism. Sequencing was performed on blood. The DNA for the CDR3 is TGTGCCAGCAGCTTAGACGTGGGAGAAAAACTGTTTTTT. It translates to CASSLDVGEKLFF.